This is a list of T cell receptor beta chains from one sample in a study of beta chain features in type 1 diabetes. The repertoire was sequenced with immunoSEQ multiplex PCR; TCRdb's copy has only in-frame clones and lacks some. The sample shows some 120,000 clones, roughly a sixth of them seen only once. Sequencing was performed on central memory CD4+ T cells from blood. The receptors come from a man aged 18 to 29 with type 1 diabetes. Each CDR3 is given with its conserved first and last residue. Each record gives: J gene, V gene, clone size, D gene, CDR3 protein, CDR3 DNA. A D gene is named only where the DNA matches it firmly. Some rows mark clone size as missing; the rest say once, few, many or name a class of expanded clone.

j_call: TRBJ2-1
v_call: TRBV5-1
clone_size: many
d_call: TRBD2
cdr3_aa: CASSSGLAADNEQFF
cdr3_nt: TGCGCCAGCAGCTCGGGACTAGCGGCTGACAATGAGCAGTTCTTC

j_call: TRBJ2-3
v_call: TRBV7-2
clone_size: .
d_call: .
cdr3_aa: CASSKFTDTQYF
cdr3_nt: TGTGCCAGCAGCAAGTTCACAGATACGCAGTATTTT

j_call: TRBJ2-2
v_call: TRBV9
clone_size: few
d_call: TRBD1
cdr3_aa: CASSVDGQGPNTGELFF
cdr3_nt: TGTGCCAGCAGCGTAGATGGACAGGGACCGAACACCGGGGAGCTGTTTTTT

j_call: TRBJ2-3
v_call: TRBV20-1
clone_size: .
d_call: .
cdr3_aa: CSAPPEYTQYF
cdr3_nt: TGCAGTGCTCCCCCTGAATATACGCAGTATTTT

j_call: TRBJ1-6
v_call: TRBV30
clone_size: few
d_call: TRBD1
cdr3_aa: CAWMWTGDSPLHF
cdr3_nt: TGTGCCTGGATGTGGACAGGGGACTCACCCCTCCACTTT

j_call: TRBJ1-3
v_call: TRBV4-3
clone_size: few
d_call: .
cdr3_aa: CASSQEPSSGNTIYF
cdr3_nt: TGCGCCAGCAGCCAAGAACCCAGCTCTGGAAACACCATATATTTT

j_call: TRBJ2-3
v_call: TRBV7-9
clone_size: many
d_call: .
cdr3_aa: CASSLIRGADTQYF
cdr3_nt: TGTGCCAGCAGCTTAATTCGTGGGGCAGATACGCAGTATTTT

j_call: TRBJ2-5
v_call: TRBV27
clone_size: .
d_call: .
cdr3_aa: CASSTPDGIETQYF
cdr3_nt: TGTGCCAGCAGTACGCCGGACGGTATAGAGACCCAGTACTTC

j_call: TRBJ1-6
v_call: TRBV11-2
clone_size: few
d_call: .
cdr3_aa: CATGQSGGDSPLHF
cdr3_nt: TGTGCCACCGGACAGAGCGGGGGTGATTCACCCCTCCACTTT

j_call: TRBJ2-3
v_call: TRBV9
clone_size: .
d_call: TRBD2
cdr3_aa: CASTRGADTQYF
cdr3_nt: TGTGCCAGCACGCGGGGGGCAGATACGCAGTATTTT

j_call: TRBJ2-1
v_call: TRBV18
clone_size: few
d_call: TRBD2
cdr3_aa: CASSPGAGGVGEQFF
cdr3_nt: TGTGCCAGCTCCCCCGGAGCGGGGGGAGTTGGTGAGCAGTTCTTC

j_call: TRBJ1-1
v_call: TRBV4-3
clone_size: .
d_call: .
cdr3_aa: CASSQQPREHTEAFF
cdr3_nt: TGCGCCAGCAGCCAGCAGCCCCGGGAGCACACTGAAGCTTTCTTT

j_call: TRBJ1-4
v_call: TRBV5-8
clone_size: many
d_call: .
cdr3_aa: CASSSGQLTTNEKLFF
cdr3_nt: TGTGCCAGCAGCTCCGGACAGCTTACAACTAATGAAAAACTGTTTTTT

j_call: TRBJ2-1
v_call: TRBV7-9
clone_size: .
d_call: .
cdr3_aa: CASSLTSIHYEQFF
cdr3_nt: TGTGCCAGCAGCTTAACCAGCATTCACTATGAGCAGTTCTTC

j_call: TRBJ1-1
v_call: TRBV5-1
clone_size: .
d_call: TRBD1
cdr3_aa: CASSLQSGGAYEAFF
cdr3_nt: TGCGCCAGCAGCTTGCAATCAGGGGGCGCATATGAAGCTTTCTTT

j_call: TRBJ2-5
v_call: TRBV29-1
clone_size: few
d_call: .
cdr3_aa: CSATPLERETQYF
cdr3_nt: TGCAGCGCTACCCCCCTGGAGAGAGAGACCCAGTACTTC

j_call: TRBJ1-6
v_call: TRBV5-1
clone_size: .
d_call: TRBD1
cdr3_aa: CASSWGTGADALHF
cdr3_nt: TGCGCCAGCAGCTGGGGGACAGGGGCGGACGCCCTCCACTTT

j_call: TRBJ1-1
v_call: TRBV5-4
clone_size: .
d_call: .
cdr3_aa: CASSLFGPNTEAFF
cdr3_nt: TGTGCCAGCAGCTTGTTCGGGCCGAACACTGAAGCTTTCTTT

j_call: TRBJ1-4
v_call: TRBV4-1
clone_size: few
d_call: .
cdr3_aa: CASSPREGEKLFF
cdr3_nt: TGCGCCAGCAGCCCCCGCGAGGGTGAAAAACTGTTTTTT